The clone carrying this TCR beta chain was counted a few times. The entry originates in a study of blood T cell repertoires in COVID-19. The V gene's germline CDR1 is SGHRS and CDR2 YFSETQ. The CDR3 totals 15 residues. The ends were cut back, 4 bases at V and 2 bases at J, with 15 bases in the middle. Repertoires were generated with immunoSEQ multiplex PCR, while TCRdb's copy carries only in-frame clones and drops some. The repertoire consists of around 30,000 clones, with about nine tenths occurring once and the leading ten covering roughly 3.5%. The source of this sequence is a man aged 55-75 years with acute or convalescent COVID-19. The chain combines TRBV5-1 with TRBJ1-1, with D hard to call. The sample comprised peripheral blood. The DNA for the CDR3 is TGCGCCAGCAGCCTAGGAGGCAGTGGAAACACTGAAGCTTTCTTT. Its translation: CASSLGGSGNTEAFF.